Sequencing of this T cell receptor (beta chain) was carried out in a study of blood T cell repertoires in COVID-19. As for the study in general: Samples representing acute and convalescent COVID-19 were sourced from the United States, Italy and Spain. PBMCs, B-cell-depleted T cells, or T cells were the source of the cDNA or gDNA that made up the material.

As originally analysed: The assay estimated nucleated cells by amplifying reference gene primers. Method: immunoSEQ multiplex PCR; TCRdb's copy keeps in-frame clones and lacks some. That table furnishes V, J and clone size, whereas the DNA furnished D and trimming. The sample has around 250,000 clones; roughly 88% are singletons. The TCR comes from a man older than 75 with acute or convalescent COVID-19. Specimen: peripheral blood.

CDR3 amino acids: CASTLRRDNYEQYF. In nucleotides, the CDR3 is TGTGCCAGCACCCTTCGTCGGGACAACTACGAGCAGTACTTC. The chain combines TRBV2 with TRBJ2-7; TRBD1 is a possible D gene (6 bases). The CDR3 has 14 residues. In germline, CDR1 is SNHLY, CDR2 FYNNEI. The ends were cut back, 7 bases at V and 3 bases at J, with 16 bases in the middle.